This T cell receptor (beta chain) emerged from a study of graft-versus-host responses after intestinal transplantation. Irradiated, violet-dye-labeled stimulators (about 200,000) were plated alongside about 200,000 CFSE-labeled responders. The data were produced by immunoSEQ multiplex PCR, yet TCRdb's version contains in-frame clones alone and is incomplete. The sample carries about 10,000 clones, around 30% recorded once. A few counts support this clone. The V segment lost 5 bases and the J segment 8 bases; nucleotides outside the gene matches: 12. The germline V gene encodes CDR1 SEHNR and CDR2 FQNEAQ (reference sequence). The CDR3 is 16 residues long.

This chain uses TRBV7-9 with TRBJ1-2; 12 positions match TRBD1. The sample consisted of alloreactive CD8+ T cells from a mixed lymphocyte reaction culture, taken before intestinal transplant. Subset meaning: CFSE-low proliferating T cells sorted from roughly 6-day pre-transplant mixed lymphocyte reaction (GvH or HvG direction). The sequence came from a human patient who received an intestinal transplant. This CDR3 reads CASSATRDRGPWGYTF. CDR3 nucleotides: TGTGCCAGCAGCGCGACCCGGGACAGGGGGCCTTGGGGCTACACCTTC.